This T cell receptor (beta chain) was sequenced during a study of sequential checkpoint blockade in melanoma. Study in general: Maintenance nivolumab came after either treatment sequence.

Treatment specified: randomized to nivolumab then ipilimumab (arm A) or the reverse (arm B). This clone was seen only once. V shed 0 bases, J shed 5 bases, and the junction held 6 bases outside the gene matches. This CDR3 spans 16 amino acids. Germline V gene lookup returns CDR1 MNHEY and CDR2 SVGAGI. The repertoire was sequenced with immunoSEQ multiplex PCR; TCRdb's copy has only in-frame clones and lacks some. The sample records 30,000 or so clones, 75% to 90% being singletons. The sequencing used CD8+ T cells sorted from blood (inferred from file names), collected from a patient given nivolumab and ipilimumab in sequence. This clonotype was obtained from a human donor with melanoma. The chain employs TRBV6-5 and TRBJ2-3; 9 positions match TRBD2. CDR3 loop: CASSYSTSTSGDTQYF. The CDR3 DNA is TGTGCCAGCAGTTACTCGACATCGACTAGCGGAGATACGCAGTATTTT.